Here is one TCR beta chain with its context. Germline loops: CDR1 DFQATT, CDR2 SNEGSKA (reference sequence). The CDR3 length is 10 residues. With 5 bases removed from V and 10 bases from J, the gap between germline ends came to 12 bases. These data are taken from a study of ipilimumab plus nivolumab after autologous stem cell transplantation. The wider study: Median doses per patient: about 5 ipilimumab, about eight nivolumab.

Checkpoint therapy with ipilimumab 1 mg/kg began 14 to 28 days after transplant. Dosing: nivolumab 3 mg/kg IV, weeks 1, 4, 7, 10, then every two weeks to week 26. TCRdb's table, derived via immunoSEQ multiplex PCR, lists solely in-frame clones and lacks some. The sample has about 15,000 clones, approximately 75% seen once. The V gene is TRBV20-1, the J gene TRBJ2-7; D is perhaps TRBD1 (5 bases). The receptor comes from a male donor with primary mediastinal lymphoma. Source: PBMCs, taken in a trial of ipilimumab plus nivolumab as post-transplant consolidation. CDR3 bases: TGCAGTGCTGGGGCGGCAGCCCAGTACTTC. This sequence encodes CSAGAAAQYF.